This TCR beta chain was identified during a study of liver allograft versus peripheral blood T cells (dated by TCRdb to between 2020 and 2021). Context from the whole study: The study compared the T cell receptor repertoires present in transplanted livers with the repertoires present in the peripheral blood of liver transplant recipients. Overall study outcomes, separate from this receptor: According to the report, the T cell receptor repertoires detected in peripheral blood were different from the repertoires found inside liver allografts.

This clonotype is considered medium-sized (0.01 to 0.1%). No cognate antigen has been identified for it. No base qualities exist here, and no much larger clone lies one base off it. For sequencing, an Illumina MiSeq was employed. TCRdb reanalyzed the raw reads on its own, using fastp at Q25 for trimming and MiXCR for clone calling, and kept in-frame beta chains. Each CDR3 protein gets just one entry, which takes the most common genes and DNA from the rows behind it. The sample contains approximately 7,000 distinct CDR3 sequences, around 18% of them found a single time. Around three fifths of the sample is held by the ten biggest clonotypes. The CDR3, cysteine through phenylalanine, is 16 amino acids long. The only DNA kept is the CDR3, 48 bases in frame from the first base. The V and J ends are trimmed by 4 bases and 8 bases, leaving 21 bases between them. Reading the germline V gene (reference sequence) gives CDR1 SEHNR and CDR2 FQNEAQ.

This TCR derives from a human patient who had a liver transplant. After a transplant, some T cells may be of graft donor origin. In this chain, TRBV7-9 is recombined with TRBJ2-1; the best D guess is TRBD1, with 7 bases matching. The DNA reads TGTGCCAGCAGCTCTCCTGACAGGGACGGGGGAGATGAGCAGTTCTTC. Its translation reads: CASSSPDRDGGDEQFF.